This paragraph reports one TCR beta chain. Sequencing was performed with immunoSEQ multiplex PCR; in TCRdb, only in-frame clones are kept and a portion is missing. In the table there are over 10,000 clones, 95% of which are singletons. This entry is derived from a study of technical replicates of blood from several donors. CDR1 and CDR2 (germline): SGHTA, FQGNSA. The CDR3 sequence is 13 residues long. V lost 5 bases, J lost 7 bases, and 4 bases stayed unmatched. This sequence joins TRBV7-2 and TRBJ2-1, with TRBD2 matching 8 bases. The specimen sequenced was PBMCs. The source is a human donor in good health. CDR3 sequence reads: CASSTQRENEQFF. CDR3 in DNA: TGTGCCAGCAGCACCCAGCGGGAGAATGAGCAGTTCTTC.